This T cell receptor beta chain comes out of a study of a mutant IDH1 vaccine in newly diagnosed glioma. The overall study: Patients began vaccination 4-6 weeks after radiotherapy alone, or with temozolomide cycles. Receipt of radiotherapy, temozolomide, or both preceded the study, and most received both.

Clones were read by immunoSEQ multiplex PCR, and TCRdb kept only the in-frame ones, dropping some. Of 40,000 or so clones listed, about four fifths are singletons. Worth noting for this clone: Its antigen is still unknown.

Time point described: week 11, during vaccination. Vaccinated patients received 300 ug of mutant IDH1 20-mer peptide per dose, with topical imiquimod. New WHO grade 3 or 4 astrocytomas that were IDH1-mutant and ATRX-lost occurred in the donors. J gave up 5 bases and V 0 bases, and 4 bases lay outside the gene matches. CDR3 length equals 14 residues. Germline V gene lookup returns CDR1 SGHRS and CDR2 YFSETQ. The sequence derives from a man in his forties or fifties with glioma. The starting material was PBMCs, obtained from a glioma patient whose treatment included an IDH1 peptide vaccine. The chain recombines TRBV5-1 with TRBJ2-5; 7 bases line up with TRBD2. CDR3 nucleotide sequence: TGCGCCAGCAGCTTGGGCGGGAGAGCCGAGACCCAGTACTTC. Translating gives CASSLGGRAETQYF.